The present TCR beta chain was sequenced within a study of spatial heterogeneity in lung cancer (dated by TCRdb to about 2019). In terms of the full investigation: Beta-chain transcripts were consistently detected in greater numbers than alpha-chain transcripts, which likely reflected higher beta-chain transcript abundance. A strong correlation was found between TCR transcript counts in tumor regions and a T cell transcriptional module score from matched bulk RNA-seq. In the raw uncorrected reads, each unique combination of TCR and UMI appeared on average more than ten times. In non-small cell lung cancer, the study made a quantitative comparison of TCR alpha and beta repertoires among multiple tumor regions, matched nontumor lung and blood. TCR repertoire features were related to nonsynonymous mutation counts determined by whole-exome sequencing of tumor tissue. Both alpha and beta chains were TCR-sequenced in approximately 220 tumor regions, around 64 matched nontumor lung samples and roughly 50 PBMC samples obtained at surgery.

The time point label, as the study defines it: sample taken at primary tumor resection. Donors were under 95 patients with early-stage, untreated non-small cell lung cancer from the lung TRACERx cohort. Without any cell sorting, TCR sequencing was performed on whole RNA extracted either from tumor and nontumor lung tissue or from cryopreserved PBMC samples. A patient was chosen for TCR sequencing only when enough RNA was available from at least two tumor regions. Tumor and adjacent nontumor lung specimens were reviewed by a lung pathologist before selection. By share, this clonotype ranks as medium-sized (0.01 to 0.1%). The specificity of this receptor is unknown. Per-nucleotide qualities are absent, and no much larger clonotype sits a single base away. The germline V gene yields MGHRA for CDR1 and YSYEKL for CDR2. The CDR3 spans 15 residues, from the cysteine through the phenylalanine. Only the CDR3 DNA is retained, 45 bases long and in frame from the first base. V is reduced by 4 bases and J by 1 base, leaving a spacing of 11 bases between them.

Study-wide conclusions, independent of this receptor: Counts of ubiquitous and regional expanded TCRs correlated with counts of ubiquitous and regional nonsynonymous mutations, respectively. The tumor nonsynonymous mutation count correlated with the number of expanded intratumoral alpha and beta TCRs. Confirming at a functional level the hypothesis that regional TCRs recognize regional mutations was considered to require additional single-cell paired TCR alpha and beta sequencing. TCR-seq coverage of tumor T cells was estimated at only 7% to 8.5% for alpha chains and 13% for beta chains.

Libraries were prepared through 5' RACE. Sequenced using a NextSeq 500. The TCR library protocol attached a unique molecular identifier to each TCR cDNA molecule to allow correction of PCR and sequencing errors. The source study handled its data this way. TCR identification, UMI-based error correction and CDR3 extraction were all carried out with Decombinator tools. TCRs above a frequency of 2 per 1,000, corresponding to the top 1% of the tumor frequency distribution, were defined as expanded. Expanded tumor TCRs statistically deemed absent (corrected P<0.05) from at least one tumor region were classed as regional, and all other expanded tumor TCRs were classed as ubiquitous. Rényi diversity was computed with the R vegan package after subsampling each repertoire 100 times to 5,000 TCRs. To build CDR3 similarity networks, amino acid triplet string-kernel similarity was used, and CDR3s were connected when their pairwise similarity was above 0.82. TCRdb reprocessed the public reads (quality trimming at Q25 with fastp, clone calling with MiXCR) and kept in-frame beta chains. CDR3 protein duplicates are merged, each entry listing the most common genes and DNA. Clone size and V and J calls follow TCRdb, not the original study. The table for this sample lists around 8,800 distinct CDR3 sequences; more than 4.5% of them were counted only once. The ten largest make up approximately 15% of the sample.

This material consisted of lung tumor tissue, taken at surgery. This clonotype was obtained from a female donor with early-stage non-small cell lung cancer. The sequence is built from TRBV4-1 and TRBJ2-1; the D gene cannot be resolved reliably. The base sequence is TGCGCCAGCAGCCCCCAGGAAAGGTCCTACAATGAGCAGTTCTTC. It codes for CASSPQERSYNEQFF.